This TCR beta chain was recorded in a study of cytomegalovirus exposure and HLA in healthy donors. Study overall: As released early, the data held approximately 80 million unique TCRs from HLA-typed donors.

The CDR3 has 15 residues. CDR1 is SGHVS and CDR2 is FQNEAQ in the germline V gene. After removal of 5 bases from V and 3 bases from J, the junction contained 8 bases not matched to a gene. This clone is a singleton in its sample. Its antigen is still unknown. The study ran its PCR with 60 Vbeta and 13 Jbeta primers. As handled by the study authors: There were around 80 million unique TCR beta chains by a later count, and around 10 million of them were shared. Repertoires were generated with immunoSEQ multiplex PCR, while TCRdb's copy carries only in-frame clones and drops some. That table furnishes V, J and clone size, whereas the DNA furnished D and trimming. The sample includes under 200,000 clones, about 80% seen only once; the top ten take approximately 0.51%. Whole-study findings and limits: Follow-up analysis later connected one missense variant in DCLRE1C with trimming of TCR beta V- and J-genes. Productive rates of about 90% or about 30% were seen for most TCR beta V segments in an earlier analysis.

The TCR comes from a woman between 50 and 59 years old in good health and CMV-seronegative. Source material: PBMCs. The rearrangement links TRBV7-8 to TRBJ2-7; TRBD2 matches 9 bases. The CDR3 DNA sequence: TGTGCCAGCAGCGCGAGGAGCGGGGGGCTCTACGAGCAGTACTTC. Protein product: CASSARSGGLYEQYF.